This T cell receptor (beta chain) was identified in a study of shared clonotypes between healthy human individuals. Study information: Every donor yielded three CD4 naive, three CD4 memory, two CD8 naive and one CD8 memory plate.

Unmatched junction bases numbered 12, after V lost 8 bases and J lost 10 bases. CDR3 length equals 16 residues. Germline V gives CDR1 LNHDA, CDR2 SQIVND (reference sequence). Nashville, Tennessee was home to all donors, each a Caucasian adult. The assay used deep level. The method was immunoSEQ multiplex PCR; TCRdb's version includes in-frame clones alone and lacks a portion of them. The sample holds under 850,000 clones, 72% seen once. Points on this clone: The antigen remains undetermined.

General study points: Across a handful of donors, naive CD4 shared 5% to 6.5%, naive CD8 more than 3%, memory CD4 2% to 2.5%, memory CD8 over 0.3%.

Sequenced input: memory CD4+ T cells sorted from blood. Described subset: CD45RA-negative fraction. The clonotype comes from a woman aged 25-40 years in good health. The V gene is TRBV19, the J gene TRBJ2-1, with 15 bases matching TRBD2. This CDR3 reads CASASGLAGGQWEQFF. As DNA, the CDR3 is TGTGCCAGTGCCTCGGGACTAGCGGGAGGCCAGTGGGAGCAGTTCTTC.